The 20 T cell receptor beta chains in this list originate from one sample, sequenced in a study of blood T cell repertoires in COVID-19. The repertoire was sequenced with immunoSEQ multiplex PCR; TCRdb's copy has only in-frame clones and lacks some. The repertoire holds around 160,000 clones, with roughly 84% as singletons. Sequenced input: PBMCs or T cells enriched from blood (not recorded which). These receptors were taken from a woman aged 55 to 70 who had recovered from COVID-19.

V and J are TRBV4-1 and TRBJ2-1; D gene uncertain. This CDR3 contains 17 residues. V shed 3 bases and J shed 7 bases, with 22 bases lying between them. Germline CDR1 MGHRA, CDR2 YSYEKL. CDR3 region: CASSHLTVPAVKNEQFF. The CDR3 bases are TGCGCCAGCAGCCACCTAACAGTACCCGCTGTGAAAAATGAGCAGTTCTTC.

CDR3 sequence: CASSQDYPAAGETQYF. DNA for the CDR3: TGTGCCAGCAGCCAAGATTACCCAGCGGCGGGAGAGACCCAGTACTTC. This chain joins TRBV3-1 (or the pseudogene TRBV3-2) and TRBJ2-5, with D tentatively TRBD2 (5 bases). In germline, CDR1 is LGHDT, CDR2 YNNKEL (reference sequence). The CDR3 has 16 residues. The ends were cut back, 0 bases at V and 4 bases at J, with 15 bases in the middle.

V gene TRBV18 combines with J gene TRBJ2-5, with 9 nucleotides matching TRBD1. V was clipped by 3 bases and J by 4 bases; unmatched bases: 15. Germline V gene sequence: CDR1 KGHSH, CDR2 LQKENI. The CDR3 loop spans 18 amino acids. CDR3 sequence reads: CASSPRPPKTGGGETQYF. The CDR3 nucleotides read TGTGCCAGCTCACCCCGGCCCCCCAAGACAGGGGGTGGAGAGACCCAGTACTTC.

The chain couples TRBV28 to TRBJ2-7, with D possibly being TRBD1 (5 bases). Trimming pared 6 bases from V and 1 base from J, leaving 19 bases between. The CDR3 consists of 16 residues. Germline CDR1 reads MDHEN; CDR2 reads SYDVKM. The CDR3 DNA reads as TGTGCCAGCAGCCCTACCACAGGACGTGGGTCCTACGAGCAGTACTTC. It translates to CASSPTTGRGSYEQYF. Based on the CDR3 plus reference TRBV28 and TRBJ2-7, the full variable domain is DVKVTQSSRYLVKRTGEKVFLECVQDMDHENMFWYRQDPGLGLRLIYFSYDVKMKEKGDIPEGYSVSREKKERFSLILESASTNQTSMYLCASSPTTGRGSYEQYFGPGTRLTVT.

The chain uses TRBV29-1 and TRBJ2-1; D remains ambiguous. The V end was cut by 4 bases, the J end by 0 bases, with 10 bases between. The CDR3 spans 14 residues. Per the germline V gene, CDR1 is SQVTM and CDR2 is ANQGSEA. CDR3 nucleotide sequence: TGCAGCGTTGGAAAAACTTTCTCCTACAATGAGCAGTTCTTC. Amino acids: CSVGKTFSYNEQFF.

The chain carries TRBV7-8 and TRBJ2-2; a possible D gene is TRBD2 (6 bases). The ends were cut back, 3 bases at V and 0 bases at J, with 14 bases in the middle. Germline CDR1 SGHVS, CDR2 FQNEAQ. The CDR3 loop spans 17 amino acids. The chain's CDR3 is CASSFLTRAANTGELFF. For the CDR3, the DNA is TGTGCCAGCAGCTTCCTGACTAGAGCGGCGAACACCGGGGAGCTGTTTTTT.

This chain uses TRBV9 with TRBJ1-2, with D unresolved. V gave up 3 bases and J gave up 6 bases, with 6 bases separating them. The CDR3 has 11 residues. Germline CDR1 and CDR2: SGDLS and YYNGEE. The CDR3 region is CASSARDGYTF. The CDR3 DNA reads as TGTGCCAGCAGCGCGCGAGATGGCTACACCTTC.

The chain is built from TRBV5-5 and TRBJ1-5; D is ambiguous. Trimming removed 3 bases at V and 2 bases at J, with 18 bases between. Germline V gene data show CDR1 as SGHKS and CDR2 as YYEKEE (reference sequence). The CDR3 runs 17 residues. The chain's CDR3 is CASSSVLLFSGNQPQHF. As DNA, the CDR3 is TGTGCCAGCAGCTCTGTCCTCCTGTTCTCGGGCAATCAGCCCCAGCATTTT.

V and J are TRBV7-9 and TRBJ1-1; D is possibly TRBD1 (6 bases). V was pared by 0 bases and J by 8 bases, with 10 bases between. Germline assignment: CDR1 SEHNR and CDR2 FQNEAQ (reference sequence). This CDR3 spans 13 amino acids. The CDR3 bases are TGTGCCAGCAGCTTAGCTACAGGGACCGAAGCTTTCTTT. Protein: CASSLATGTEAFF. Full variable domain (remainder filled in from reference TRBV7-9 and TRBJ1-1): DTGVSQNPRHKITKRGQNVTFRCDPISEHNRLYWYRQTLGQGPEFLTYFQNEAQLEKSRLLSDRFSAERPKGSFSTLEIQRTEQGDSAMYLCASSLATGTEAFFGQGTRLTVV.

The J gene is TRBJ2-7, the V gene TRBV5-1; D ambiguous. V shed 0 bases and J shed 3 bases, with 10 bases lying between them. Germline CDR1 SGHRS, CDR2 YFSETQ. There are 14 residues in the CDR3. Here the CDR3 reads CASSLVLSYYEQYF. The DNA of the CDR3 is TGCGCCAGCAGCTTGGTCCTCTCCTACTACGAGCAGTACTTC.

The genes are TRBV10-3 and TRBJ2-2; 8 nucleotides align to TRBD1. Germline V lookup: CDR1 ENHRY, CDR2 SYGVKD. The J segment lost 5 bases and the V segment lost 10 bases, leaving 6 bases of the junction unmatched. The CDR3 extends over 13 amino acids. The CDR3 nucleotides are TGTGCCACAGGGACAGGTTTTACCGGGGAGCTGTTTTTT. It codes for CATGTGFTGELFF.

Turning to this clone: The same CDR3 arises from other DNA sequences in this sample as well. This chain uses TRBV27 with TRBJ2-5; the D gene is possibly TRBD2 (6 bases). The germline V gene encodes CDR1 MNHEY and CDR2 SMNVEV (reference sequence). CDR3 length equals 15 residues. The ends were cut back, 2 bases at V and 4 bases at J, with 14 bases in the middle. This CDR3 is CASSLLPGSGETQYF. The CDR3 coding sequence is TGTGCCAGCAGTTTACTCCCGGGTAGCGGAGAGACCCAGTACTTC.

The chain has TRBV5-1 and TRBJ1-6, with 9 nucleotides matching TRBD1. Germline CDR1 is SGHRS and CDR2 is YFSETQ. The length of the CDR3 is 16 residues. With V trimmed by 0 bases and J by 5 bases, 3 bases remained unmatched. The CDR3 protein is CASSLGWTGDNSPLHF. For the CDR3, the DNA is TGCGCCAGCAGCTTGGGATGGACAGGGGATAATTCACCCCTCCACTTT.

V and J are TRBV29-1 and TRBJ2-5; weak D call: TRBD1 (6 bases). This CDR3 spans 13 amino acids. Germline CDR1 SQVTM, CDR2 ANQGSEA. Trimming shortened V by 5 bases and J by 4 bases, and 14 bases separated the two germline ends. The CDR3 here is CSVSSQGGETQYF. The CDR3 DNA sequence: TGCAGCGTTTCCAGTCAAGGGGGAGAGACCCAGTACTTC.

About this clone itself: The same CDR3 arises from other DNA sequences in this sample as well. V is TRBV18 and J is TRBJ1-2; unclear D gene. The germline V and J ends were trimmed by 3 bases and 0 bases, with 8 bases remaining between them. Germline-derived CDR1 and CDR2 are KGHSH and LQKENI. This CDR3 contains 14 residues. The CDR3 loop reads CASSPAGTNYGYTF. CDR3 DNA: TGTGCCAGCTCACCGGCGGGTACTAACTATGGCTACACCTTC.

J is TRBJ1-5 and V is TRBV12-3 or TRBV12-4; D is uncertain. The CDR3 is 13 residues long. V gave up 3 bases and J gave up 9 bases, with 12 bases separating them. The DNA of the CDR3 is TGTGCCAGCAGTTTGGGTGGAGGCAGGCCCCAGCATTTT. The encoded protein is CASSLGGGRPQHF.

The chain uses TRBV7-6 and TRBJ2-7; D might be TRBD1 (6 bases). Trimming cost V 5 bases and J 6 bases, with 20 bases left between them. CDR1 SGHVS and CDR2 FNYEAQ come from the germline V gene. The CDR3 loop spans 15 amino acids. The CDR3 is CASSRSGRGLFEQYF. Here the CDR3 DNA reads TGTGCCAGCAGCCGATCCGGCAGGGGTCTGTTCGAGCAGTACTTC.

The genes are TRBV20-1 and TRBJ1-2; D is unresolved. V was shortened by 3 bases and J by 4 bases, with 6 bases between the two germline ends. The CDR3 has 11 amino acids. Germline lookup yields CDR1 DFQATT and CDR2 SNEGSKA (reference sequence). The chain's CDR3 is CSASRGYGYTF. In DNA, the CDR3 is TGCAGTGCTAGCCGCGGCTATGGCTACACCTTC.

The chain has TRBV9 and TRBJ1-1; a weak D match, TRBD1 (6 bases). Per the germline V gene, CDR1 is SGDLS and CDR2 is YYNGEE. CDR3 size: 14 residues. V lost 4 bases and J lost 6, with 16 bases in between. As DNA, the CDR3 is TGTGCCAGCAGCATACAGGGAAGTTTCCCTGAAGCTTTCTTT. It specifies CASSIQGSFPEAFF. The full variable domain, its missing parts supplied by reference TRBV9 and TRBJ1-1, is DSGVTQTPKHLITATGQRVTLRCSPRSGDLSVYWYQQSLDQGLQFLIQYYNGEERAKGNILERFSAQQFPDLHSELNLSSLELGDSALYFCASSIQGSFPEAFFGQGTRLTVV.

This sequence joins TRBV2 and TRBJ2-3, with TRBD2 matching over 7 bases. Per the germline V gene, CDR1 is SNHLY and CDR2 is FYNNEI. The V gene end was trimmed by 0 bases and the J gene end by 4 bases; junction bases not matched to a gene: 4. The CDR3 covers 15 residues. The CDR3 protein is CASSEAGGIADTQYF. The CDR3 DNA follows: TGTGCCAGCAGTGAAGCGGGGGGGATTGCAGATACGCAGTATTTT.